The present TCR beta chain was sequenced within a study of spatial heterogeneity in lung cancer. Study as a whole: Strong correlation linked TCR transcript counts in tumor regions to a T cell module score derived from matched bulk RNA-seq. Regarding the study as a whole: Counts of expanded alpha and beta TCRs within tumors tracked the tumor nonsynonymous mutation count.

A single record per CDR3 protein comes from TCRdb applying MiXCR to the 5' RACE reads. In the table there are about 11,000 distinct CDR3 sequences, about 12% of which are singletons. Losses at the gene ends were 10 bases for V and 5 bases for J; bases not matched to a gene: 14. The CDR3 runs to 14 residues. Germline V CDR1 and CDR2: MNHNY, SVGAGI (reference sequence). Regarding time point: sample taken at primary tumor resection. This clonotype is labeled medium-sized. Its specificity is unknown. This chain links TRBV6-6 with TRBJ2-7; 7 bases align to TRBD1. Sequenced here: lung tumor tissue, sampled at surgery. This TCR came from a female donor with early-stage non-small cell lung cancer. The CDR3 is CATYGDSAGDEQYF. CDR3 DNA sequence: TGTGCCACCTACGGGGACAGTGCCGGCGACGAGCAGTACTTC.